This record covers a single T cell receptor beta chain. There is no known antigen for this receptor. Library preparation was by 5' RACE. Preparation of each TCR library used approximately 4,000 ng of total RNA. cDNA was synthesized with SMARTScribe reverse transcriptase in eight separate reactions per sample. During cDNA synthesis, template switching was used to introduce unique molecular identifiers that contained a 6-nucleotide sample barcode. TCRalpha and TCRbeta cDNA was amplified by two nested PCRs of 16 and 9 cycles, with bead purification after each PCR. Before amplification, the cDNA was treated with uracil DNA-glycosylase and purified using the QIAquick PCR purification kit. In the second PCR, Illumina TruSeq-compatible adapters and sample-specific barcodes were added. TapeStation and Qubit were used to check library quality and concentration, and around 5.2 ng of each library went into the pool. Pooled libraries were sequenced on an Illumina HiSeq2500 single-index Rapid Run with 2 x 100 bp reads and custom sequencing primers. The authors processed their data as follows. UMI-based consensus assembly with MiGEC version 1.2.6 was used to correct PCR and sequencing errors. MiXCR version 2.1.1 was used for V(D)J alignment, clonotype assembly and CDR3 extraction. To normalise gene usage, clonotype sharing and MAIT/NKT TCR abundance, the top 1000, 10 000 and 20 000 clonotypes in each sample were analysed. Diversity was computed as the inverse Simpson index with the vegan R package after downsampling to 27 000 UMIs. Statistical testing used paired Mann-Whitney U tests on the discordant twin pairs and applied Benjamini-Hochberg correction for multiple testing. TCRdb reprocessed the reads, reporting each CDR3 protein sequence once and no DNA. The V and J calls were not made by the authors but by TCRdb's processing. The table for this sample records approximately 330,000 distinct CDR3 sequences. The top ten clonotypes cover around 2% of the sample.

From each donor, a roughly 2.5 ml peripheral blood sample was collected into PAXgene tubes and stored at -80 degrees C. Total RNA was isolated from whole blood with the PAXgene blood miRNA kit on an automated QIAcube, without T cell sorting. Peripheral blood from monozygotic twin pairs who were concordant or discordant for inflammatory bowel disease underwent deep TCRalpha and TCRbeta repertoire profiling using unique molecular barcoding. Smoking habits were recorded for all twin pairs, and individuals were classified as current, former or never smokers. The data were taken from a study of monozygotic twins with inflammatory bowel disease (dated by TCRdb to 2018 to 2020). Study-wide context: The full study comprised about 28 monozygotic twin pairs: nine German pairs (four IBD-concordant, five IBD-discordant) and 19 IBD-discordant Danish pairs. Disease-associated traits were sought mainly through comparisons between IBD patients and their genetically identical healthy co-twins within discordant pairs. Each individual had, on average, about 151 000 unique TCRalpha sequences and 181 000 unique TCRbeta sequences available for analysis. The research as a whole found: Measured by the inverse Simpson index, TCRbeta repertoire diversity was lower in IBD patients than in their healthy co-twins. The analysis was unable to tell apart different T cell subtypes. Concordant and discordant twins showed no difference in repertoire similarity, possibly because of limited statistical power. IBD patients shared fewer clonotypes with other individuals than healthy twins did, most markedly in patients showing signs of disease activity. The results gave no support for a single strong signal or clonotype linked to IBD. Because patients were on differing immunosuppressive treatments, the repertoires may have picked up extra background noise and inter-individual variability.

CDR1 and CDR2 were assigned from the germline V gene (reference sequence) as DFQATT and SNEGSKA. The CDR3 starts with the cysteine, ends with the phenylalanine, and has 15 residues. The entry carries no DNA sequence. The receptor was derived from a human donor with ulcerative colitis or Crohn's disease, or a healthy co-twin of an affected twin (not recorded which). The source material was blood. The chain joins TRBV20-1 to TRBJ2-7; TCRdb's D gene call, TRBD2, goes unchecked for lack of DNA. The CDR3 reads CSARDTGTNRYEQYF.